This note documents a single TCR beta chain sequence. Germline CDR1 reads SGHRS; CDR2 reads YFSETQ. The CDR3 loop spans 15 amino acids. TCRdb re-called the 5' RACE reads, yielding one record per CDR3 amino acid sequence without DNA. The data show about 260,000 distinct CDR3 sequences, and the top ten clones hold about 0.4%. This sample stems from a study of T cells expressing NK-cell markers. The gene calls are TRBV5-1 and TRBJ2-3; TCRdb names TRBD1, which stays unverified in the absence of DNA. This clonotype originated in a man between 18 and 35 years old in good health. Material: blood T cells: a sorted CD56 or NKG2C T cell subset, CD4+ or CD8+ T cells, or bulk PBMC T cells (not recorded which). CDR3 protein: CASSQLGGTTDTQYF.